Described below is a single T cell receptor (beta chain) sequence and its context. The V gene's germline CDR1 is DFQATT and CDR2 SNEGSKA (reference sequence). The CDR3 loop spans 12 amino acids. V was pared by 6 bases and J by 5 bases, with 5 bases of the junction left unmatched. One entry per CDR3 protein, called by TCRdb with MiXCR from the RT-PCR reads. This sample has about 700,000 distinct CDR3 sequences; 14% occur once, and the top ten carry 3.6%. The specimen sequenced was memory CD4+ T cells from blood. The chain employs TRBV20-1 and TRBJ2-3; the match to TRBD1 covers 7 bases. This receptor was identified in a female donor in good health, serving as a healthy control. CDR3 coding DNA: TGCAGTGCCGTGCCAGGGGGAGATACGCAGTATTTT. Residues: CSAVPGGDTQYF.